Listed below are T cell receptor beta chains from one sample, sequenced in a study of cytomegalovirus exposure and HLA in healthy donors. Sequencing used immunoSEQ multiplex PCR; TCRdb keeps in-frame clones, though not all of them. The table records 90,000 to 120,000 clones, roughly 75% of them present only once. Material for sequencing was PBMCs. The receptor set was obtained from a woman aged 18-29 years in good health and CMV-seropositive. CDR3s include the opening cysteine and the closing phenylalanine or tryptophan. The order of the fields is V gene, J gene, clone size, D gene, CDR3 length, CDR3 DNA, CDR3 protein. The D gene is left open where the match is weak. Size is stated for part of the rows, as once, few or many counts, or as a class when the clone is expanded.

TRBV19	TRBJ1-1	few	.	13	TGTGCCAGTAATGACAGAATGAACACTGAAGCTTTCTTT	CASNDRMNTEAFF
TRBV20-1	TRBJ1-1	.	TRBD1	11	TGCAGTGCAGTCGGGACAGACGGTTTTTTCTTT	CSAVGTDGFFF
TRBV11-2	TRBJ2-1	.	TRBD2	15	TGTGCCAGCAGCTCCAGGACTAGCGGATACAATGAGCAGTTCTTC	CASSSRTSGYNEQFF
TRBV30	TRBJ2-3	.	TRBD2	15	TGTGCCTGGGCCGGGACTAGCGGTATCACAGATACGCAGTATTTT	CAWAGTSGITDTQYF
TRBV27	TRBJ1-1	.	.	13	TGTGCCAGCAGTTTAACGGGGGACACTGAAGCTTTCTTT	CASSLTGDTEAFF
TRBV7-2	TRBJ1-2	.	.	14	TGTGCCAGCAGTCCAGGGTTGGGTAACTATGGCTACACCTTC	CASSPGLGNYGYTF
TRBV29-1	TRBJ2-7	.	TRBD2	15	TGCAGCGTAGCAAAACCGGCTAGCGGGATCAGGCGGCAGTACTTC	CSVAKPASGIRRQYF
TRBV7-2	TRBJ1-5	.	.	17	TGTGCCAGCAGCTTAGGAGTATTCGGGGGGAAAAATCAGCCCCAGCATTTT	CASSLGVFGGKNQPQHF
TRBV9	TRBJ2-3	.	.	14	TGTGCCAGCAGGACCCGGGACAACACAGATACGCAGTATTTT	CASRTRDNTDTQYF
TRBV19	TRBJ1-1	.	.	15	TGTGCCAGTAGTATAACGGGTACAAGGAACACTGAAGCTTTCTTT	CASSITGTRNTEAFF
TRBV30	TRBJ2-7	.	TRBD1	15	TGTGCCTGGAGTGGCACTGGGACAGGGTCCTACGAGCAGTACTTC	CAWSGTGTGSYEQYF
TRBV2	TRBJ1-2	.	.	14	TGTGCCAGCAGTGAACGGACTACTAACTATGGCTACACCTTC	CASSERTTNYGYTF
TRBV30	TRBJ2-7	.	TRBD2	13	TGTGCCTGGAGTGTGACTAGCACCCGGGAGCAGTACTTC	CAWSVTSTREQYF
TRBV5-1	TRBJ1-1	once	TRBD1	16	TGCGCCAGCAGCTTGGGTAGGGGGCTTGCGAACACTGAAGCTTTCTTT	CASSLGRGLANTEAFF
TRBV5-1	TRBJ2-1	.	TRBD1	16	TGCGCCAGCAGCCACCAACCGGGACAGGGTGGGAATGAGCAGTTCTTC	CASSHQPGQGGNEQFF
TRBV10-3	TRBJ1-3	few	.	13	TGTGCCATCAGTCGGGGGGAATTTAACACCATATATTTT	CAISRGEFNTIYF